This T cell receptor (beta chain) was retrieved from a study of T cell changes during pregnancy in multiple sclerosis. CDR3 length: 15 amino acids. The V segment lost 6 bases and the J segment 5 bases; nucleotides outside the gene matches: 6. The germline CDR1 and CDR2 sequences are SGHDN and FVKESK. Clones were sequenced by immunoSEQ multiplex PCR, and TCRdb holds only the in-frame ones, with some missing. The table records under 45,000 clones, roughly nine tenths of them present only once. V is TRBV14 and J is TRBJ2-2; 10 nucleotides align to TRBD2. Sequencing used CD4+ T cells from peripheral blood mononuclear cells, obtained in the second trimester of pregnancy. This clonotype was sampled from a female donor in good health, enrolled as a control in a pregnancy study. Here the CDR3 DNA reads TGTGCCAGCAGTTCAGCGGGAGGGCCAACCGGGGAGCTGTTTTTT. Its translation is CASSSAGGPTGELFF.